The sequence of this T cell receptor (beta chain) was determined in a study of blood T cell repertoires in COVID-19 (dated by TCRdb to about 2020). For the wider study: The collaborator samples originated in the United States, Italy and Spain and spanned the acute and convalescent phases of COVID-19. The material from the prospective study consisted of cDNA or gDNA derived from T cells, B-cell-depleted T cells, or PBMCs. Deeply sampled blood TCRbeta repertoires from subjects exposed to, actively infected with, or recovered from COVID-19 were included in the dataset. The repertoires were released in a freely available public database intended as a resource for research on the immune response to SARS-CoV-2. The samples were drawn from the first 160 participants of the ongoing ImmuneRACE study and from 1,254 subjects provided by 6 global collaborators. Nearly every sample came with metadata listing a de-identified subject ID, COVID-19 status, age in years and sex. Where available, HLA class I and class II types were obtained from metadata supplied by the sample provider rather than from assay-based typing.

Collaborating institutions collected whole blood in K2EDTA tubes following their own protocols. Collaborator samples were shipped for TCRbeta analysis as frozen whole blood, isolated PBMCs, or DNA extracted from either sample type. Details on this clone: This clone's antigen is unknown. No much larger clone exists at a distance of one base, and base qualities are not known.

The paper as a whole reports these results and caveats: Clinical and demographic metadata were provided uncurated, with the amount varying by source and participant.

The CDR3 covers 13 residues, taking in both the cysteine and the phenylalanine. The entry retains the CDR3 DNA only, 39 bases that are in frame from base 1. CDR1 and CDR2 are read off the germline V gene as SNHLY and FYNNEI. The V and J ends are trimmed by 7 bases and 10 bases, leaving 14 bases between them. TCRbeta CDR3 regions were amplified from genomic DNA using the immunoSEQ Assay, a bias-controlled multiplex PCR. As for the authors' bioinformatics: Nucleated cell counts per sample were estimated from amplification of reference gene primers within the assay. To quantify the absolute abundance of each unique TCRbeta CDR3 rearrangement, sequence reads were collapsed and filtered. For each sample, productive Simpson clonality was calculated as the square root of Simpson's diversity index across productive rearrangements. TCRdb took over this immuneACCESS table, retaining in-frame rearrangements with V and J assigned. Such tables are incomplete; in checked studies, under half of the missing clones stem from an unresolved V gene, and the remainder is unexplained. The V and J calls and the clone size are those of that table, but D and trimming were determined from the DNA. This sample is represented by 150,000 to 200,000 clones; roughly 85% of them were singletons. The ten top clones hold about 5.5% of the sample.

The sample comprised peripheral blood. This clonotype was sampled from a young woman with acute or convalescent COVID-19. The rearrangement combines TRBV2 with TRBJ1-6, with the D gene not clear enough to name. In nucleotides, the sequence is TGTGCCAGCACGGAATTAGCTCGGTCACCCCTCCACTTT. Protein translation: CASTELARSPLHF.